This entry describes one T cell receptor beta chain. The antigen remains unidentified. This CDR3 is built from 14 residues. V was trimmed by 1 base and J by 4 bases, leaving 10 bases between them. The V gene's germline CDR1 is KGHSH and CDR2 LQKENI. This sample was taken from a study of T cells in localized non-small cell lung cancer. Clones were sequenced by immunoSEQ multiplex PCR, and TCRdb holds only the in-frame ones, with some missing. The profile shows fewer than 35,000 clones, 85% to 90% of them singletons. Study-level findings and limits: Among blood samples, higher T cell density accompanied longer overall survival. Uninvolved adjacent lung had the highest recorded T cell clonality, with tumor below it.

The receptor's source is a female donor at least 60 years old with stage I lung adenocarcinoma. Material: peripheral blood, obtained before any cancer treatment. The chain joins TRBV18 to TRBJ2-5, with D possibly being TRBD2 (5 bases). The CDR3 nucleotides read TGTGCCAGCTCACCACAACTCGGGGTAGAGACCCAGTACTTC. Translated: CASSPQLGVETQYF. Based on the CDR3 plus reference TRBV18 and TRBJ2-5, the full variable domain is NAGVMQNPRHLVRRRGQEARLRCSPMKGHSHVYWYRQLPEEGLKFMVYLQKENIIDESGMPKERFSAEFPKEGPSILRIQQVVRGDSAAYFCASSPQLGVETQYFGPGTRLLVL.